This entry is about one T cell receptor beta chain. The data belong to a study of control samples from healthy donors and cancer patients. Method: immunoSEQ multiplex PCR; TCRdb's copy keeps in-frame clones and lacks some. This table holds 100,000 to 120,000 clones, around 89% found once. Sequencing was performed on PBMCs. This TCR was recovered from a woman aged 55-70 years with lung cancer.

DNA of the CDR3: TGTGCCAGCAGTCAGTCGGATTCACCCCTCCACTTT. This translates into CASSQSDSPLHF. This chain uses TRBV3-1 (or the pseudogene TRBV3-2) with TRBJ1-6, with D hard to call. Germline V gene lookup returns CDR1 LGHDT and CDR2 YNNKEL (reference sequence). Trimming left V 6 bases short and J 8 bases short, with 8 bases between. CDR3 length: 12 amino acids.